This passage covers 3 T cell receptor beta chains from one sample sequenced in a study of T cells after yellow fever vaccination. TCRdb analysed the 5' RACE reads with MiXCR anew, one entry per CDR3 protein. The repertoire holds under 300,000 distinct CDR3 sequences, over 6.5% seen once, with 1% to 1.2% in the top ten. The sample in question was CD4+ T cells sorted from PBMCs, obtained on the day of the yellow fever booster vaccination. The receptors derive from a man in his thirties or forties who received the YFV17D yellow fever vaccine.

This clonotype has only a few counts. This chain links TRBV12-3 or TRBV12-4 with TRBJ2-1; the D is unclear. The CDR3 sequence is 13 residues long. Trimming removed 5 bases at V and 12 bases at J, with 17 bases between. DNA for the CDR3: TGTGCCAGCAGTCCACTAAATCCCCCGGGGCAGTTCTTC. Amino acid sequence: CASSPLNPPGQFF.

The chain links TRBV7-2 to TRBJ2-1; D is unclear. Germline V lookup: CDR1 SGHTA, CDR2 FQGNSA. The CDR3 has 15 residues. The V end was cut by 2 bases, the J end by 4 bases, with 12 bases between. The CDR3 DNA reads TGTGCCAGCAGCTTATCGGACGCAATTTACAATGAGCAGTTCTTC. It yields the protein CASSLSDAIYNEQFF.

The sample holds many counts of this clonotype. V and J are TRBV10-3 and TRBJ2-5, with D unresolved. V was shortened by 1 base and J by 3 bases, with 6 bases between the two germline ends. Germline CDR1 and CDR2: ENHRY and SYGVKD. The CDR3 length is 13 residues. CDR3 sequence reads: CAISELPEETQYF. The CDR3 DNA sequence: TGTGCCATCAGTGAGTTGCCAGAAGAGACCCAGTACTTC.